This entry lists 20 T cell receptor beta chains sequenced from one sample in a study of human T cells and chemical hapten exposure. TCRdb reprocessed the 5' RACE reads with MiXCR, giving one entry per CDR3 protein. The sample has some 150,000 distinct CDR3 sequences; approximately 4% are singletons. Sequencing started from total RNA isolated from unfractionated whole blood. Receptors were obtained from a female donor in good health.

Many counts were recorded for this clonotype. This chain connects TRBV30 to TRBJ1-1; D gene unclear. The germline gives CDR1 GTSNPN, CDR2 SVGIG (reference sequence). This CDR3 is built from 11 residues. Trimming removed 0 bases at V and 8 bases at J, with 7 bases between. The CDR3 sequence: CAWSVLEEAFF. CDR3 nucleotides: TGTGCCTGGAGTGTATTGGAAGAAGCTTTCTTT.

This clonotype was detected many times. The chain recombines TRBV28 with TRBJ2-4; TRBD1 might be the D (6 bases). CDR3 length equals 18 residues. V lost 4 bases and J lost 1, with 20 bases in between. Germline-derived CDR1 and CDR2 are MDHEN and SYDVKM. The CDR3 is CASSSRDPQGSAKNIQYF. The CDR3 region has the DNA TGTGCCAGCAGTTCGAGGGATCCGCAGGGGTCGGCCAAAAACATTCAGTACTTC.

In its sample, this clonotype was seen a few times. The V and J genes are TRBV12-3 or TRBV12-4 and TRBJ1-1; D not resolved. V was shortened by 6 bases and J by 7 bases, with 6 bases between the two germline ends. CDR3 length: 10 amino acids. The CDR3 region has the DNA TGTGCCAGCAGAGACATTGAAGCTTTCTTT. Translation gives CASRDIEAFF.

This clonotype has ten or more counts. J is TRBJ1-5 and V is TRBV28, with D unclear. The germline V gene encodes CDR1 MDHEN and CDR2 SYDVKM. This CDR3 has 12 residues. The V gene lost 7 bases and the J gene lost 2 bases, with 6 bases spanning the gap. The CDR3 bases are TGTGCCAGCAACTATGGCAATCAGCCCCAGCATTTT. Protein product: CASNYGNQPQHF.

This clonotype was recorded many times. V is TRBV9 and J is TRBJ1-1; TRBD1 is a possible D gene (6 bases). Germline V CDR1 and CDR2: SGDLS, YYNGEE. This CDR3 is built from 13 residues. V dropped 0 bases and J dropped 6 bases, with 9 bases sitting between them. The CDR3 DNA is TGTGCCAGCAGCGTAGCGGGGGCCGCTGAAGCTTTCTTT. It is translated as CASSVAGAAEAFF.

This clonotype was observed a few times. The rearrangement joins TRBV2 to TRBJ1-1; 7 bases agree with TRBD1. The CDR3 sequence is 15 residues long. Germline V gene sequence: CDR1 SNHLY, CDR2 FYNNEI. Trimming at V came to 7 bases and at J to 1 base, leaving 9 bases not matched to a gene. CDR3 in amino acids: CASILSGDRNTEAFF. CDR3 bases: TGTGCCAGCATCCTGTCTGGGGACAGGAACACTGAAGCTTTCTTT.

This clonotype was picked up many times. The chain has TRBV14 and TRBJ1-2; 9 nucleotides align to TRBD1. Unmatched junction bases numbered 6, after V lost 5 bases and J lost 8 bases. The CDR3 extends over 13 amino acids. CDR1 and CDR2 (germline): SGHDN, FVKESK. CDR3 coding DNA: TGTGCCAGCAGCTTCACAGGGGGCGTCGGCTACACCTTC. It is translated as CASSFTGGVGYTF.

This clonotype was observed at least ten times. The CDR3 is CASSKLAAKHNEQFF. CDR3 bases: TGTGCCAGCAGTAAACTAGCAGCAAAGCACAATGAGCAGTTCTTC. The chain uses TRBV6-2 or TRBV6-3 and TRBJ2-1, with a possible D match to TRBD2 (6 bases). The CDR3 consists of 15 residues. The V gene's germline CDR1 is MNHEY and CDR2 SVGEGT. Trimming removed 5 bases at V and 5 bases at J, with 16 bases between.

The table lists this clonotype with many counts. This chain uses TRBV5-1 with TRBJ2-1; D possibly corresponds to TRBD2 (5 bases). Trimming took off 4 bases at V and 0 bases at J, with 8 bases between the two ends. The CDR3 is 14 residues long. Germline CDR1 and CDR2: SGHRS and YFSETQ. This CDR3 is CASSPRGSYNEQFF. The CDR3 nucleotides are TGCGCCAGCAGCCCCCGGGGCTCCTACAATGAGCAGTTCTTC.

As regards this clonotype: A read error is possible here, since a much larger clone lies one base away. Since no conserved phenylalanine or tryptophan closes the CDR3, a read error is the likely cause. This rearrangement joins TRBV7-9 to TRBJ2-6, with no clear D. The CDR3 extends over 14 amino acids. CDR1 and CDR2 (germline): SEHNR, FQNEAQ (reference sequence). Trimming removed 8 bases from V and 4 bases from J, with 12 bases in between. The CDR3 spells CASDRPEGANVLTS. DNA of the CDR3: TGTGCCAGCGACCGCCCTGAGGGGGCCAACGTCCTGACTTCC.

Worth noting for this clonotype: A much larger clone differs from this one at a single base, so this may be a read error. This rearrangement joins TRBV12-3 or TRBV12-4 to TRBJ2-5; 7 bases match TRBD1. The CDR3 contains 15 residues. CDR3 nucleotides: TGTGCCAGCGGGCCTGTGACAGGGCCACAAGAGACCAAGTACTTC. This sequence encodes CASGPVTGPQETKYF.

With regard to this clonotype: This sequence may be a read error, since a much larger clone differs from it by one base. This chain uses TRBV19 with TRBJ2-7; D not resolved. V was shortened by 4 bases and J by 5 bases, with 15 bases between the two germline ends. Germline CDR1 reads LNHDA; CDR2 reads SQIVND (reference sequence). CDR3 length: 14 amino acids. The CDR3 coding sequence is TGTGCCAGTAGTACCACTCTTCGTCTCCACGAGCAGTACTTC. It specifies CASSTTLRLHEQYF.

This clonotype was counted ten times or more. The chain uses TRBV12-5 and TRBJ1-5; no clear D. Germline CDR1 is LGHNT and CDR2 is FRNRAP. Trimming shortened V by 2 bases and J by 2 bases, and 16 bases separated the two germline ends. The length of the CDR3 is 17 residues. CDR3 bases: TGTGCTAGTGGTTTGAATGGTGTTAGCGCTGGCAATCAGCCCCAGCATTTT. It encodes CASGLNGVSAGNQPQHF.

This clonotype was picked up many times. The rearrangement joins TRBV29-1 to TRBJ1-2, with D tentatively TRBD1 (5 bases). V was shortened by 4 bases and J by 4 bases, with 19 bases between the two germline ends. Per the germline V gene, CDR1 is SQVTM and CDR2 is ANQGSEA. The CDR3 is 15 amino acids. The CDR3 DNA sequence: TGCAGCGTTGGGGGGGAGTCGGCCGGGGGCTATGGCTACACCTTC. Translated, it gives CSVGGESAGGYGYTF. Variable domain in full (rest from reference TRBV29-1 and TRBJ1-2): SAVISQKPSRDICQRGTSLTIQCQVDSQVTMMFWYRQQPGQSLTLIATANQGSEATYESGFVIDKFPISRPNLTFSTLTVSNMSPEDSSIYLCSVGGESAGGYGYTFGSGTRLTVV.

The sample holds many counts of this clonotype. The CDR3 coding sequence is TGTGCCAGCAGTTGTCCAGAGCAGTTCTTC. This sequence encodes CASSCPEQFF. The rearrangement joins TRBV27 to TRBJ2-1; D is uncertain. V lost 4 bases and J 10 bases, leaving 5 bases between the germline ends. This CDR3 region has 10 residues. Per the germline V gene, CDR1 is MNHEY and CDR2 is SMNVEV (reference sequence).

This clonotype was seen ten or more times. The chain uses TRBV15 and TRBJ2-7; D gene uncertain. The CDR3 length is 14 residues. Deletions cut 5 bases from V and 6 bases from J, with 17 bases between. In germline, CDR1 is LNHNV, CDR2 YYDKDF (reference sequence). The DNA of the CDR3 is TGTGCCACCAGCGGCACGATGGGTATGGGCGAGCAGTACTTC. Protein sequence: CATSGTMGMGEQYF.

This clonotype was counted between two and nine times. A much more abundant neighbour one base away suggests this may be a read error. This chain uses TRBV29-1 with TRBJ2-4; D is unresolved. The CDR3 covers 13 residues. Looked up from germline, CDR1 is SQVTM and CDR2 is ANQGSEA. This CDR3 is CSVAVFSGNIRYF. CDR3 DNA sequence: TGCAGCGTCGCAGTGTTCAGTGGAAACATTCGGTACTTC. Variable domain in full (rest from reference TRBV29-1 and TRBJ2-4): SAVISQKPSRDICQRGTSLTIQCQVDSQVTMMFWYRQQPGQSLTLIATANQGSEATYESGFVIDKFPISRPNLTFSTLTVSNMSPEDSSIYLCSVAVFSGNIRYFGAGTRLSVL.

This clonotype was counted many times. V gene TRBV20-1 combines with J gene TRBJ1-5; D is undetermined. V lost 3 bases and J lost 2, with 8 bases in between. Germline CDR1 reads DFQATT; CDR2 reads SNEGSKA (reference sequence). This CDR3 comprises 13 residues. The DNA for the CDR3 is TGCAGTGCTAGTTTGGGCGGCAATCAGCCCCAGCATTTT. As protein: CSASLGGNQPQHF.

This rearrangement joins TRBV11-2 to TRBJ2-7, with 7 bases identical to TRBD1. CDR3 length equals 15 residues. Germline V lookup: CDR1 SGHAT, CDR2 FQNNGV. The ends lost 5 bases at V and 2 bases at J; junction bases unmatched: 9. CDR3 amino acids: CASSRGQRLTYEQYF. The DNA of the CDR3 is TGTGCCAGCAGCCGGGGACAGAGGCTCACCTACGAGCAGTACTTC.

This clonotype showed up many times. The chain uses TRBV20-1 and TRBJ2-5, with a tentative D call TRBD2 (6 bases). The germline V gene encodes CDR1 DFQATT and CDR2 SNEGSKA (reference sequence). Trimming stripped 3 bases from V and 2 bases from J, with 13 bases between. The CDR3 is 14 amino acids. In DNA, the CDR3 is TGCAGTGCTAGTGATACCGGAGGGCAAGAGACCCAGTACTTC. Residues: CSASDTGGQETQYF.